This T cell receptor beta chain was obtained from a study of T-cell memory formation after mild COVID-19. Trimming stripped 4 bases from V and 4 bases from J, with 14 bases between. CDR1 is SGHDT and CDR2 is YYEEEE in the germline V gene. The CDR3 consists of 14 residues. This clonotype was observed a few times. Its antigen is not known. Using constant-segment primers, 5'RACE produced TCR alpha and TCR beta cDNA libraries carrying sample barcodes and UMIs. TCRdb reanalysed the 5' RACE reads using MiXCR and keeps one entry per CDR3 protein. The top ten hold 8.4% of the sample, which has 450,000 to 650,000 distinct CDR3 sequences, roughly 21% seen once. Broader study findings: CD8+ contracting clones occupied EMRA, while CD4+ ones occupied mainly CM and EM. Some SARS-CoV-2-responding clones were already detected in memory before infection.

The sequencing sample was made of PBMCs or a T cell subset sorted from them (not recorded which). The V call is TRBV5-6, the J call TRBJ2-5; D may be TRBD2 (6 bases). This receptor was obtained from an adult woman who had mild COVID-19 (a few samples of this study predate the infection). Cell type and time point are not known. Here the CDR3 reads CASSPVGGVETQYF. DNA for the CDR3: TGTGCCAGCAGCCCTGTAGGAGGGGTAGAGACCCAGTACTTC.